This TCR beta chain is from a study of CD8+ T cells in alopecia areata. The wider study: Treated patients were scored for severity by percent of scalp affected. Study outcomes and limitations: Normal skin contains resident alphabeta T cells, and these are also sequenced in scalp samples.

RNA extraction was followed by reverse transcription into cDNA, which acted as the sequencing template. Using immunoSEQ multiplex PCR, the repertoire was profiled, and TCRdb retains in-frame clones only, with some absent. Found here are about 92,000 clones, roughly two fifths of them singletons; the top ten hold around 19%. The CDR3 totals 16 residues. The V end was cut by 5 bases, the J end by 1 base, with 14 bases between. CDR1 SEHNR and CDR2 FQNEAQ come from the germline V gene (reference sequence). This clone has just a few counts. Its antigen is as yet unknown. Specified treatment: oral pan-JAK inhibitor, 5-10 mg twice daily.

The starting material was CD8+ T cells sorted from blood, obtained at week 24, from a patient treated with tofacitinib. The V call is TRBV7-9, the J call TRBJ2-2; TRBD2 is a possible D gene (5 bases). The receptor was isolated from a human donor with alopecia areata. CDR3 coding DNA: TGTGCCAGCAGCCCCGAGCGGCTACAGAACACCGGGGAGCTGTTTTTT. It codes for CASSPERLQNTGELFF.